This T cell receptor beta chain emerged from a study of control samples from healthy donors and cancer patients. Germline CDR1 WSHSY, CDR2 SAAADI. V dropped 8 bases and J dropped 6 bases, with 10 bases sitting between them. This CDR3 is built from 12 residues. Method: immunoSEQ multiplex PCR; TCRdb's copy keeps in-frame clones and lacks some. Of 17,000 or so clones in the sample, roughly 91% were seen once. The sequence came from a man in his fifties or sixties with head and neck cancer. The sequenced sample consisted of PBMCs. The rearrangement uses TRBV10-2 and TRBJ1-4; D possibly corresponds to TRBD1 (5 bases). CDR3 sequence reads: CASWGGDEKLFF. The CDR3 nucleotides are TGCGCCAGCTGGGGAGGGGATGAAAAACTGTTTTTT.